This TCR beta chain was sequenced for a study of blood T cell repertoires in COVID-19. Method: immunoSEQ multiplex PCR; TCRdb's copy keeps in-frame clones and lacks some. The data hold about 26,000 clones, with nearly 90% observed a single time. In its sample, this clone was seen a few times. From germline, CDR1 is DFQATT and CDR2 SNEGSKA (reference sequence). This CDR3 is built from 13 residues. V shed 3 bases and J shed 3 bases, with 8 bases lying between them. V usage is TRBV20-1 and J usage is TRBJ1-4; a weak D match, TRBD1 (5 bases). The clonotype originates from a man aged 65-85 years with acute or convalescent COVID-19. Sequencing was performed on peripheral blood. The CDR3 DNA sequence: TGCAGTGCTAGTAAGGGGCCTAATGAAAAACTGTTTTTT. Its translation: CSASKGPNEKLFF.